Reported below is one T cell receptor (beta chain). This sample was taken from a study of OX40 agonist ivuxolimab in advanced cancers. CDR3 size: 15 residues. Looked up from germline, CDR1 is SGDLS and CDR2 is YYNGEE. V was pared by 0 bases and J by 5 bases, with 6 bases of the junction left unmatched. Data came from immunoSEQ multiplex PCR; TCRdb stores just in-frame clones and leaves some out. The data hold approximately 130,000 clones, with roughly nine tenths observed a single time. This sequence originates from an adult with an advanced solid tumor such as melanoma, head and neck, liver or kidney cancer. V usage is TRBV9 and J usage is TRBJ1-1; 8 nucleotides line up with TRBD1. Source: CD4+ or CD8+ T cells sorted from blood, taken in a trial of the OX40 agonist ivuxolimab. The CDR3 coding sequence is TGTGCCAGCAGCGTAGTAGGACAGGGTAGTACTGAAGCTTTCTTT. It is translated as CASSVVGQGSTEAFF.